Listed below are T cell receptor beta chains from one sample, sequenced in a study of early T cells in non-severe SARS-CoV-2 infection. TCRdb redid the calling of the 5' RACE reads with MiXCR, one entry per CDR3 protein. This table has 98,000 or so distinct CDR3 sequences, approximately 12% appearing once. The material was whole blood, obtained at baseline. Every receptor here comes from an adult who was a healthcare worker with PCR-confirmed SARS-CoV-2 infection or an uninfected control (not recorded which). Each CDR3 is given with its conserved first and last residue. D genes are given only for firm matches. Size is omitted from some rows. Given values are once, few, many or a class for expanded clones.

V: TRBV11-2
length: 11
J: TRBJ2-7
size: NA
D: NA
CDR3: CASSPSYEQYF
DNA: TGTGCCAGCAGCCCCTCCTACGAGCAGTACTTC

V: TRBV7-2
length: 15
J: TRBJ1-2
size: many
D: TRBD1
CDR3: CASRSNRGNNYGYTF
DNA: TGTGCCAGCAGAAGCAACAGGGGAAATAACTATGGCTACACCTTC

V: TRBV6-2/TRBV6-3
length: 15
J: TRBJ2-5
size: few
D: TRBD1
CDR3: CASSVTGTAEETQYF
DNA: TGTGCCAGCAGCGTTACTGGGACAGCAGAAGAGACCCAGTACTTC

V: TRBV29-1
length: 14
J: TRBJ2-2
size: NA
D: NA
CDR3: CSVEVGAPGGELFF
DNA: TGCAGCGTTGAAGTCGGGGCGCCCGGCGGGGAGCTGTTTTTT

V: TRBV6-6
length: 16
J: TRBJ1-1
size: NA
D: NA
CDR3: CASSYGFRAMNTEAFF
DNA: TGTGCCAGCAGTTACGGATTTAGGGCGATGAACACTGAAGCTTTCTTT

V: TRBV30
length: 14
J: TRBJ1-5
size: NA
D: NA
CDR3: CAWSSGGWEQPQHF
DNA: TGTGCCTGGAGCTCCGGGGGTTGGGAACAGCCCCAGCATTTT

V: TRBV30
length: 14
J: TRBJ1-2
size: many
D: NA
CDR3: CAWSVSGGGYGYTF
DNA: TGTGCCTGGAGTGTATCCGGGGGCGGCTATGGCTACACCTTC

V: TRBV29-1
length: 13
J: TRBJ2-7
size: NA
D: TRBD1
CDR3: CSVEDRGRFEQYF
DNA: TGCAGCGTTGAAGACAGGGGGCGCTTCGAGCAGTACTTC

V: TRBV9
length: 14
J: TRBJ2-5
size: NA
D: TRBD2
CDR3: CASSVLAASETQYF
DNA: TGTGCCAGCAGCGTTCTAGCGGCCTCAGAGACCCAGTACTTC

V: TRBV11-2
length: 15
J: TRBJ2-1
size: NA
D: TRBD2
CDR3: CASSLLRRGSYEQFF
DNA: TGTGCCAGCAGCCTTCTTAGGCGGGGGAGCTATGAGCAGTTCTTC

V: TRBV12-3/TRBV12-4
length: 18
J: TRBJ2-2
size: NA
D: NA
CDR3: CASTPGGRERANTGELFF
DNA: TGTGCCAGCACCCCCGGGGGTCGGGAGAGGGCGAACACCGGGGAGCTGTTTTTT